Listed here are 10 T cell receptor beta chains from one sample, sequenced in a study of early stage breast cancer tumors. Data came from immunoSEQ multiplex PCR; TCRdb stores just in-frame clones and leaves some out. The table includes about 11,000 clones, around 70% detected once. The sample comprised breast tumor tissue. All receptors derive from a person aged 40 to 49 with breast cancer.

The CDR3 nucleotides read TGTGCCAGCAGCTCCGGGGGTTCTAGCACAGATACGCAGTATTTT. It translates to CASSSGGSSTDTQYF. The genes are TRBV11-3 and TRBJ2-3, with D tentatively TRBD2 (6 bases). The CDR3 is 15 residues long. Germline V gene data show CDR1 as SGHNT and CDR2 as YENEEA. Trimming took 4 bases from V and 0 from J, leaving 11 bases between them.

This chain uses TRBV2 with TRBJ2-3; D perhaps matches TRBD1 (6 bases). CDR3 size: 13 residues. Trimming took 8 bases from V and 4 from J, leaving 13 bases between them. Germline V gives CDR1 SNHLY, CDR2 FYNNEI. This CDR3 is CASGRTEPDTQYF. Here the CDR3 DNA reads TGTGCCAGCGGCAGGACAGAACCAGATACGCAGTATTTT.

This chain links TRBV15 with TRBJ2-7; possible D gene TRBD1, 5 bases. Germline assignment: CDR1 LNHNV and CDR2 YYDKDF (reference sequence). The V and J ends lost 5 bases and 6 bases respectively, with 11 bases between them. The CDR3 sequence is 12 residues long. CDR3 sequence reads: CATSQGVGEQYF. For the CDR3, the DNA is TGTGCCACCAGCCAGGGTGTGGGCGAGCAGTACTTC. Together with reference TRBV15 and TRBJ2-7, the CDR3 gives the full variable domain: DAMVIQNPRYQVTQFGKPVTLSCSQTLNHNVMYWYQQKSSQAPKLLFHYYDKDFNNEADTPDNFQSRRPNTSFCFLDIRSPGLGDTAMYLCATSQGVGEQYFGPGTRLTVT.

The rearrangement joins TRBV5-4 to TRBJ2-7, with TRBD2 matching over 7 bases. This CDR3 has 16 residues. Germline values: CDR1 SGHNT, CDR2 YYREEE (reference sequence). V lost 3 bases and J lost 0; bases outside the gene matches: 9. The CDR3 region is CASSSPSGSSSYEQYF. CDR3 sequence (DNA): TGTGCCAGCAGCTCTCCTAGCGGATCAAGCTCCTACGAGCAGTACTTC.

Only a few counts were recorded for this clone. For the CDR3, the DNA is TGTGCCACCAGCAGAGGGATAAACCTCGGGTGGAATTCACCCCTCCACTTT. It is translated as CATSRGINLGWNSPLHF. The chain combines TRBV15 with TRBJ1-6; D is ambiguous. Germline CDR1 is LNHNV and CDR2 is YYDKDF (reference sequence). V lost 1 base to trimming and J lost 7 bases, with 17 bases between them. CDR3 length: 17 amino acids.

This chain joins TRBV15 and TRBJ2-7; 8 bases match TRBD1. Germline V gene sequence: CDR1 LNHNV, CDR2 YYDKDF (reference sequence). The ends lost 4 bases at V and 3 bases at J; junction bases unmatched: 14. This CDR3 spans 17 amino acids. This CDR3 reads CATSIRTGSNIFYEQYF. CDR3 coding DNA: TGTGCCACCAGCATTCGGACAGGGTCGAACATTTTCTACGAGCAGTACTTC.

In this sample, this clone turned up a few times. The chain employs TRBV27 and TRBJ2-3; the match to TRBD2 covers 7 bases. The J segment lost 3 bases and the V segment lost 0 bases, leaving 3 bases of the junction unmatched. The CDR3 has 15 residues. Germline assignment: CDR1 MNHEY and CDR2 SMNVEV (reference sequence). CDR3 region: CASSLSPAGTDTQYF. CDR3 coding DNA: TGTGCCAGCAGTTTATCCCCAGCGGGGACAGATACGCAGTATTTT.

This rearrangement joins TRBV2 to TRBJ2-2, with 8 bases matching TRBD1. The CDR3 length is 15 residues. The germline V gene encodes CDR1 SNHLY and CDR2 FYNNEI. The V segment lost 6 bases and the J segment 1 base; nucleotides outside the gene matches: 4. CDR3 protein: CASREDRVNTGELFF. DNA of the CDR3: TGTGCCAGCAGAGAGGACAGGGTGAACACCGGGGAGCTGTTTTTT. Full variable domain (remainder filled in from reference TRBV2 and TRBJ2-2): EPEVTQTPSHQVTQMGQEVILRCVPISNHLYFYWYRQILGQKVEFLVSFYNNEISEKSEIFDDQFSVERPDGSNFTLKIRSTKLEDSAMYFCASREDRVNTGELFFGEGSRLTVL.

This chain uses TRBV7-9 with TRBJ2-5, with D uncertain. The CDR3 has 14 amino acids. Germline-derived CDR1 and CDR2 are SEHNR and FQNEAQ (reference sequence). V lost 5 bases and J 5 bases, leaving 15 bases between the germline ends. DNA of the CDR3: TGTGCCAGCAGCACCCGCCCATCCTGGGAGACCCAGTACTTC. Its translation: CASSTRPSWETQYF.

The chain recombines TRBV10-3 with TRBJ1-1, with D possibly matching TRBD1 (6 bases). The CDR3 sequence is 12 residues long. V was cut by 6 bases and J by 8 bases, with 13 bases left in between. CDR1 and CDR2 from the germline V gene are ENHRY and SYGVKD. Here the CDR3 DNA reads TGTGCCATCAGCGTCGGGACAAGCGAAGCTTTCTTT. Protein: CAISVGTSEAFF.